What follows are 21 T cell receptor beta chains derived from one specimen sequenced in a study of Graves' ophthalmopathy and Graves' hyperthyroidism. Beta-chain TCR CDR3 regions were amplified from RNA transcripts. Second-round multiplex PCR followed a first-round RT-PCR using HTBI primers. MiXCR, run by TCRdb on the multiplex PCR reads, gives a single entry per CDR3 protein. This sample has a few hundred thousand distinct CDR3 sequences, with about 18% found just once. Sequencing was done on a sample of peripheral blood. These receptor sequences come from an adult woman with stable Graves' hyperthyroidism.

This clonotype was recorded at least ten times. CDR3 region: CASSSTTF. The CDR3 bases are TGTGCCAGCAGCTCCACCACCTTC. V gene TRBV7-9 combines with J gene TRBJ1-2; no definite D call. The V and J ends lost 4 bases and 13 bases respectively, with 4 bases between them. The CDR3 is made up of 8 amino acids. Per the germline V gene, CDR1 is SEHNR and CDR2 is FQNEAQ (reference sequence).

This clonotype has only a few counts. This chain joins TRBV29-1 and TRBJ1-1; D might be TRBD1 (6 bases). CDR1 and CDR2 from the germline V gene are SQVTM and ANQGSEA. The V gene lost 6 bases and the J gene lost 11 bases, with 28 bases spanning the gap. This CDR3 has 15 amino acids. CDR3 bases: TGCAGCGTGGTCCTACCGGAAACCGGGACACGGCTCGCTTTCTTT. It specifies CSVVLPETGTRLAFF.

This clonotype has at least ten counts. This chain links TRBV27 with TRBJ2-3; unclear D gene. From germline, CDR1 is MNHEY and CDR2 SMNVEV (reference sequence). This CDR3 has 17 residues. V lost 2 bases and J lost 3, with 18 bases in between. This CDR3 reads CASSLRAFNPLTDTQYF. DNA for the CDR3: TGTGCCAGCAGTTTAAGGGCCTTCAATCCCTTAACAGATACGCAGTATTTT.

Remarks on this clonotype: A much larger clone is a single base away; this may be a read error. The genes are TRBV11-2 and TRBJ1-1, with D perhaps TRBD1 (5 bases). CDR3 size: 14 residues. Germline values: CDR1 SGHAT, CDR2 FQNNGV. V gave up 1 base and J gave up 4 bases, with 10 bases separating them. The DNA for the CDR3 is TGTGCCAGCAGCTTAGGACAGAGGGGCACTGAAGCTTTCTTT. It codes for CASSLGQRGTEAFF.

A remark on this clonotype: A read error is likely, as this CDR3 ends without the conserved phenylalanine or tryptophan. The chain employs TRBV7-7 and TRBJ2-5; 8 bases match TRBD2. CDR1 is SSHAT, CDR2 FNYEAQ, per germline (reference sequence). The CDR3 is 14 amino acids. CDR3 DNA: TGTGCTAGCAGCTACAGCGGGAGAGGAGAGTCCCAGTACTAC. It is translated as CASSYSGRGESQYY.

The chain combines TRBV30 with TRBJ2-7, with D possibly matching TRBD2 (5 bases). The germline CDR1 and CDR2 sequences are GTSNPN and SVGIG (reference sequence). Between the trimmed V and J ends, which lost 1 base and 2 bases, there was a span of 15 bases. The CDR3 runs to 15 residues. The CDR3 DNA reads as TGTGCCTGGAGTGCCGGGATACTGATAACCTACGAGCAGTACTTC. It yields the protein CAWSAGILITYEQYF.

This clonotype occurred many times. This sequence joins TRBV6-1 and TRBJ1-1; no definite D call. CDR1 is MNHNS, CDR2 SASEGT, per germline. The CDR3 spans 12 residues. The ends were cut back, 4 bases at V and 3 bases at J, with 6 bases in the middle. Written as DNA, the CDR3 is TGTGCCAGCAGTGCCGTCTACACTGAAGCTTTCTTT. The encoded protein is CASSAVYTEAFF.

This clonotype was seen ten or more times. The genes are TRBV20-1 and TRBJ2-7, with 8 bases that match TRBD2. After removal of 3 bases from V and 2 bases from J, the junction contained 9 bases not matched to a gene. The CDR3 extends over 15 amino acids. CDR1 is DFQATT, CDR2 SNEGSKA, per germline (reference sequence). The CDR3 coding sequence is TGCAGTGCTAGGATCCCGGGAGGGACCACCTACGAGCAGTACTTC. It specifies CSARIPGGTTYEQYF.

This clonotype appeared a few times. The genes are TRBV14 and TRBJ1-5; maybe TRBD1 (5 bases). The germline V and J ends were trimmed by 7 bases and 5 bases, with 39 bases remaining between them. CDR1 is SGHDN, CDR2 FVKESK, per germline. The CDR3 consists of 22 residues. The CDR3 DNA reads as TGTGCCAGCACCCTCCCAGGCCTGTGGAAGCGCCCTATGCCCGGGGCTTATCAGCCCCAGCATTTT. Translation: CASTLPGLWKRPMPGAYQPQHF.

This chain joins TRBV11-2 and TRBJ2-5; tentative D call: TRBD2 (6 bases). CDR1 SGHAT and CDR2 FQNNGV come from the germline V gene. The CDR3 extends over 15 amino acids. The V gene lost 3 bases and the J gene lost 4 bases, with 15 bases spanning the gap. The CDR3 protein is CASSFTVGGGETQYF. The DNA of the CDR3 is TGTGCCAGCAGCTTTACGGTTGGGGGAGGAGAGACCCAGTACTTC.

This clonotype has at least ten counts. This chain uses TRBV29-1 with TRBJ1-2; D is possibly TRBD1 (6 bases). The CDR3 is 16 residues long. The V and J ends lost 3 bases and 0 bases respectively, with 17 bases between them. Germline V gives CDR1 SQVTM, CDR2 ANQGSEA. For the CDR3, the DNA is TGCAGCGTTGAGAAAGGAGACAGGTTCGCTAACTATGGCTACACCTTC. As protein: CSVEKGDRFANYGYTF.

This clonotype has at least ten counts. The rearrangement uses TRBV6-1 and TRBJ1-1, with TRBD1 matching over 8 bases. Germline V gene lookup returns CDR1 MNHNS and CDR2 SASEGT. The CDR3 is 17 residues long. J was trimmed by 2 bases and V by 4 bases; bases with no gene match: 12. CDR3 nucleotide sequence: TGTGCCAGCAGTGCCACAGGGGGAGGGGGGTTAAACACTGAAGCTTTCTTT. It yields the protein CASSATGGGGLNTEAFF.

This clonotype has ten or more counts. The chain is built from TRBV28 and TRBJ2-2; TRBD2 matches 8 bases. Unmatched junction bases numbered 3, after V lost 5 bases and J lost 4 bases. CDR1 is MDHEN and CDR2 is SYDVKM in the germline V gene. CDR3 size: 14 residues. The CDR3 protein is CASSTGGRTGELFF. The CDR3 nucleotides read TGTGCCAGCAGTACGGGGGGGCGCACCGGGGAGCTGTTTTTT.

This clonotype occurred many times. This sequence joins TRBV12-3 or TRBV12-4 and TRBJ2-2; 10 bases match TRBD2. The CDR3 is made up of 14 amino acids. V dropped 5 bases and J dropped 6; count of bases not matched to a gene: 3. CDR3 in DNA: TGTGCCAGCAGTAGAGCGGGGGGGGCCGGGGAGCTGTTTTTT. Its protein is CASSRAGGAGELFF.

This clonotype was recorded many times. J is TRBJ1-2 and V is TRBV6-1; 8 bases map to TRBD1. V was pared by 6 bases and J by 8 bases, with 11 bases of the junction left unmatched. This CDR3 region has 14 residues. Germline V gene sequence: CDR1 MNHNS, CDR2 SASEGT. The CDR3 nucleotides read TGTGCCAGCAGCATTTCAGGGGGCGCCGGGGGCTACACCTTC. Its protein product is CASSISGGAGGYTF.

V is TRBV15 and J is TRBJ1-1; D is unclear. This CDR3 has 13 amino acids. Deletions cut 5 bases from V and 1 base from J, with 8 bases between. Per germline, CDR1 LNHNV and CDR2 YYDKDF (reference sequence). The CDR3 here is CATSFPENTEAFF. CDR3 in DNA: TGTGCCACCAGCTTTCCGGAGAACACTGAAGCTTTCTTT.

There are many counts of this clonotype. The genes are TRBV7-9 and TRBJ2-7, with D possibly TRBD2 on 5 matching bases. The germline CDR1 and CDR2 sequences are SEHNR and FQNEAQ (reference sequence). This CDR3 region has 15 residues. V was shortened by 5 bases and J by 5 bases, with 19 bases between the two germline ends. The CDR3 spells CASSQEGLVGNEQYF. In DNA, the CDR3 is TGTGCCAGCAGCCAAGAAGGACTCGTCGGCAACGAGCAGTACTTC.

The chain is built from TRBV10-3 and TRBJ2-7; TRBD2 might be the D (7 bases). V was clipped by 6 bases and J by 7 bases, with 13 bases between them. The CDR3 loop spans 12 amino acids. Germline CDR1 ENHRY, CDR2 SYGVKD. CDR3 nucleotides: TGTGCCATCAGGGGGGGGCCGGGGGAGCAGTACTTC. This gives the protein CAIRGGPGEQYF.

The gene calls are TRBV30 and TRBJ1-1; 7 bases line up with TRBD1. The trim removed 3 bases at V and 10 bases at J, leaving 11 bases unmatched. The germline V gene encodes CDR1 GTSNPN and CDR2 SVGIG (reference sequence). The CDR3 runs to 13 residues. CDR3 coding DNA: TGTGCCTGGAGGGCCGGGACAGCGGTTGGAGCTTTCTTT. It is translated as CAWRAGTAVGAFF.

As regards this clonotype: This may be a read error: a much more frequent sequence differs by one nucleotide. This chain uses TRBV29-1 with TRBJ2-5, with D tentatively TRBD1 (5 bases). CDR3 size: 16 residues. Germline V lookup: CDR1 SQVTM, CDR2 ANQGSEA. This CDR3 is CSVEDQGRVRGETRYF. The CDR3 coding sequence is TGCAGCGTTGAAGATCAGGGCAGGGTGCGAGGAGAGACCCGGTACTTC.

This clonotype came up many times. The chain couples TRBV5-1 to TRBJ1-1; unclear D gene. Germline CDR1 is SGHRS and CDR2 is YFSETQ. The V gene lost 2 bases and the J gene lost 1 base, with 6 bases spanning the gap. The CDR3 sequence is 13 residues long. Here the CDR3 DNA reads TGCGCCAGCAGCTTCTCCCAGAACACTGAAGCTTTCTTT. Protein sequence: CASSFSQNTEAFF.